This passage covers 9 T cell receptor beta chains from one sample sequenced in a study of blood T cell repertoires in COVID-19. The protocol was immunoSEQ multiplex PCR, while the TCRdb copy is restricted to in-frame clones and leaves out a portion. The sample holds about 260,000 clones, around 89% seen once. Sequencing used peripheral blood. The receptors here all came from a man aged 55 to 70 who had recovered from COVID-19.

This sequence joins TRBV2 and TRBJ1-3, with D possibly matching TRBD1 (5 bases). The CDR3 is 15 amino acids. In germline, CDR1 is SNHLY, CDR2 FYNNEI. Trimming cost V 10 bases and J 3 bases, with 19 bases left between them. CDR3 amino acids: CATRTPGSNGNTIYF. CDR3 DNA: TGTGCCACCAGGACCCCAGGGTCCAATGGAAACACCATATATTTT.

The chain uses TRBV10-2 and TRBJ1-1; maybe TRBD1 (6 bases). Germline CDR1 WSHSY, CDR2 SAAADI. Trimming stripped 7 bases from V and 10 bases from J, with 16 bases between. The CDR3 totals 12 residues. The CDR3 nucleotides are TGCGCCAGCAACCTACAGGGATCTGGAGCTTTCTTT. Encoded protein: CASNLQGSGAFF.

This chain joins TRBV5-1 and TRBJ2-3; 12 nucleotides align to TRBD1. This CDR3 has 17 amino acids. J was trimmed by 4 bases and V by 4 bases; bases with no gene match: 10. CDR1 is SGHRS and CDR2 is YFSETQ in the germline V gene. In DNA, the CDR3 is TGCGCCAGCAGCCAGAGGGACAGGGGGCGCATGGCAGATACGCAGTATTTT. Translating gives CASSQRDRGRMADTQYF.

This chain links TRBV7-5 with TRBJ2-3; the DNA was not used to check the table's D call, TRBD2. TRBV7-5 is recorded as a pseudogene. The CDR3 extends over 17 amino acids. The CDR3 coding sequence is TGTGCCAGAAGGCCCCCTTGGGCGGGGGGGTACACAGATACGCAGTATTTT. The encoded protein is CARRPPWAGGYTDTQYF.

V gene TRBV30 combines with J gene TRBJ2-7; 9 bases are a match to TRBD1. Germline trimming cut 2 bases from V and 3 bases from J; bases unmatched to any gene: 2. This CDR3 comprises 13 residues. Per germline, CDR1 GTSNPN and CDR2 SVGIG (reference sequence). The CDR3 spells CAWSPGQGYEQYF. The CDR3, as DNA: TGTGCCTGGAGTCCGGGACAGGGCTACGAGCAGTACTTC.

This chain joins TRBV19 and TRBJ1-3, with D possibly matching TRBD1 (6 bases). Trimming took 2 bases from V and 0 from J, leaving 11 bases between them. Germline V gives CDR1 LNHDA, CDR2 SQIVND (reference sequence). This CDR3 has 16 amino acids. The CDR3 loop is CASSIKTGISGNTIYF. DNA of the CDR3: TGTGCCAGTAGTATAAAGACAGGAATCTCTGGAAACACCATATATTTT.

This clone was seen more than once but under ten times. The CDR3 region is CASRRSLQETQYF. For the CDR3, the DNA is TGTGCCAGCAGGCGGAGCCTACAAGAGACCCAGTACTTC. This chain links TRBV6-5 with TRBJ2-5; D remains ambiguous. Germline values: CDR1 MNHEY, CDR2 SVGAGI. This CDR3 comprises 13 residues. Trimming pared 6 bases from V and 2 bases from J, leaving 10 bases between.

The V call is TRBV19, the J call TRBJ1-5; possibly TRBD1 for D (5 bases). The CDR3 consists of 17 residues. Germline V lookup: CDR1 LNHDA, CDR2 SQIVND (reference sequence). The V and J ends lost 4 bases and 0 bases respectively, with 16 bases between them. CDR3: CASSNLGRTISNQPQHF. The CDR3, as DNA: TGTGCCAGTAGTAATCTGGGACGGACTATTAGCAATCAGCCCCAGCATTTT.

CDR3 sequence: CASSSSGGAPDTQYF. CDR3 nucleotides: TGTGCCAGCAGTTCTAGCGGGGGGGCCCCAGATACGCAGTATTTT. The gene calls are TRBV6-2 or TRBV6-3 and TRBJ2-3; 12 positions agree with TRBD2. V shed 4 bases and J 4 bases; nucleotides not matched to a gene: 3. CDR1 MNHEY and CDR2 SVGEGT come from the germline V gene. The length of the CDR3 is 15 residues.